These 15 T cell receptor beta chains were sequenced from one sample in a study of control samples from healthy donors and cancer patients (dated by TCRdb to 2018 to 2021). Library generation was performed with the immunoSEQ multiplex PCR assay. In TCRdb, the immuneACCESS table is reduced to in-frame sequences with V and J assigned. These tables do not hold every clone; where another copy was compared, an unresolved V gene accounts for under half, and the others remain unexplained. The sample profile shows 120,000 to 150,000 clones; approximately 94% of them were found once. The ten largest clones capture around 14% of the sample. The sample comprised blood. All receptors derive from a man between 35 and 55 years old in good health.

V gene TRBV20-1 combines with J gene TRBJ2-7; D is unresolved. V dropped 7 bases and J dropped 3 bases, with 10 bases sitting between them. Germline CDR1 DFQATT, CDR2 SNEGSKA (reference sequence). This CDR3 has 11 amino acids. The CDR3 DNA follows: TGCAGTGTTAACAAAAACTACGAGCAGTACTTC. It is translated as CSVNKNYEQYF.

In this sample, this clone turned up a few times. Here the CDR3 reads CASSQDPGPKPQHF. CDR3 bases: TGTGCCAGCAGCCAAGATCCGGGACCAAAGCCCCAGCATTTT. The chain has TRBV4-2 and TRBJ1-5; D perhaps matches TRBD1 (5 bases). CDR1 LGHNA and CDR2 YNFKEQ come from the germline V gene. The germline V and J ends were trimmed by 0 bases and 8 bases, with 11 bases remaining between them. There are 14 residues in the CDR3.

The chain links TRBV9 to TRBJ1-4; D not certain. This CDR3 is 15 amino acids long. Trimming cost V 5 bases and J 3 bases, with 14 bases left between them. Looked up from germline, CDR1 is SGDLS and CDR2 is YYNGEE. CDR3 sequence: CASSAEGNSNEKLFF. Here the CDR3 DNA reads TGTGCCAGCAGTGCGGAGGGAAATTCTAATGAAAAACTGTTTTTT.

This clone was detected a few times. V usage is TRBV7-9 and J usage is TRBJ2-7; 7 bases align to TRBD2. Germline V CDR1 and CDR2: SEHNR, FQNEAQ (reference sequence). Trimming at V came to 2 bases and at J to 4 bases, leaving 8 bases not matched to a gene. There are 15 residues in the CDR3. CDR3 protein: CASSLMGTGGYEQYF. DNA for the CDR3: TGTGCCAGCAGCTTAATGGGAACGGGGGGATACGAGCAGTACTTC.

This chain joins TRBV9 and TRBJ2-3, with TRBD2 matching 8 bases. The germline V gene has CDR1 SGDLS and CDR2 YYNGEE. The CDR3 totals 15 residues. With V trimmed by 2 bases and J by 3 bases, 5 bases remained unmatched. The CDR3 DNA sequence: TGTGCCAGCAGCGTGAGCGGGAGTCGGACAGATACGCAGTATTTT. This encodes CASSVSGSRTDTQYF.

For the CDR3, the DNA is TGCGCCAGCAGCCAACAGATCGGGGGGGATACGCAGTATTTT. Its translation is CASSQQIGGDTQYF. The chain recombines TRBV4-1 with TRBJ2-3; TRBD2 matches 7 bases. With V trimmed by 2 bases and J by 6 bases, 5 bases remained unmatched. CDR1 and CDR2 (germline): MGHRA, YSYEKL. The CDR3 runs 14 residues.

This clone is a singleton in its sample. The chain combines TRBV6-5 with TRBJ1-1, with 8 positions matching TRBD1. The germline V gene has CDR1 MNHEY and CDR2 SVGAGI. Trimming took 2 bases from V and 3 from J; bases not matched to a gene: 2. The CDR3 length is 14 residues. In DNA form, the CDR3 reads TGTGCCAGCAGTTACGCAGGGGGCTACACTGAAGCTTTCTTT. It specifies CASSYAGGYTEAFF.

This chain links TRBV5-5 with TRBJ2-7; 14 bases align to TRBD2. Germline V gene lookup returns CDR1 SGHKS and CDR2 YYEKEE (reference sequence). There are 15 residues in the CDR3. V lost 4 bases to trimming and J lost 2 bases; unmatched junction nucleotides: 2. The CDR3 protein is CASSVTSGGAYEQYF. The CDR3 nucleotides are TGTGCCAGCAGCGTGACTAGCGGGGGGGCCTACGAGCAGTACTTC. The full variable domain, its missing parts supplied by reference TRBV5-5 and TRBJ2-7, is DAGVTQSPTHLIKTRGQQVTLRCSPISGHKSVSWYQQVLGQGPQFIFQYYEKEERGRGNFPDRFSARQFPNYSSELNVNALLLGDSALYLCASSVTSGGAYEQYFGPGTRLTVT.

This chain connects TRBV6-1 to TRBJ2-7; 12 bases are a match to TRBD2. The CDR3 has 15 residues. Germline CDR1 reads MNHNS; CDR2 reads SASEGT. With 3 bases clipped from V and 6 bases from J, the junction kept 6 bases outside the gene matches. Written as DNA, the CDR3 is TGTGCCAGCAGTGACAGACTAGCGGGGGACGGCGAGCAGTACTTC. Translating it yields CASSDRLAGDGEQYF.

The chain links TRBV3-1 (or the pseudogene TRBV3-2) to TRBJ1-1; D ambiguous. The CDR3 has 11 amino acids. Between the trimmed V and J ends, which lost 10 bases and 5 bases, there was a span of 11 bases. Germline V lookup: CDR1 LGHDT, CDR2 YNNKEL (reference sequence). CDR3 in amino acids: CATRSRTEAFF. CDR3 in DNA: TGTGCCACCCGGTCGCGGACTGAAGCTTTCTTT.

The chain carries TRBV10-1 and TRBJ1-1; weak D call: TRBD1 (5 bases). Germline CDR1 WNHNN, CDR2 SYGVQD (reference sequence). Trimming removed 8 bases at V and 3 bases at J, with 16 bases between. The CDR3 loop spans 14 amino acids. CDR3 region: CASAPGGGYTEAFF. For the CDR3, the DNA is TGCGCCAGCGCTCCCGGTGGGGGATACACTGAAGCTTTCTTT.

V is TRBV4-1 and J is TRBJ2-7; TRBD2 aligns across 12 bases. The CDR3 runs to 18 residues. Losses at the gene ends were 4 bases for V and 5 bases for J; bases not matched to a gene: 15. The germline V gene has CDR1 MGHRA and CDR2 YSYEKL. CDR3 protein: CASSPLGLAGGLRNEQYF. The CDR3 nucleotides are TGCGCCAGCAGCCCCTTGGGACTAGCGGGCGGCCTCCGGAACGAGCAGTACTTC.

The chain uses TRBV7-3 and TRBJ2-2; D uncertain. Germline assignment: CDR1 SGHTA and CDR2 FQGTGA. V lost 5 bases and J lost 6, with 13 bases in between. The CDR3 totals 14 residues. The CDR3 nucleotides read TGTGCCAGCAGCCCCGCCCACCAGGCCGGGGAGCTGTTTTTT. Protein product: CASSPAHQAGELFF.

The CDR3 DNA reads TGTGCCAGCAGCTCCCGACAGGGGATGTACGAGCAGTACTTC. Its translation: CASSSRQGMYEQYF. This chain connects TRBV5-4 to TRBJ2-7, with 8 nucleotides matching TRBD1. Germline CDR1 is SGHNT and CDR2 is YYREEE (reference sequence). The CDR3 spans 14 residues. The V segment lost 3 bases and the J segment 4 bases; nucleotides outside the gene matches: 6.

This chain connects TRBV30 to TRBJ2-3, with no clear D. The CDR3 loop spans 14 amino acids. Trimming took 2 bases from V and 4 from J, leaving 13 bases between them. The V gene's germline CDR1 is GTSNPN and CDR2 SVGIG (reference sequence). CDR3 sequence: CAWSPLSLSDTQYF. CDR3 DNA: TGTGCCTGGAGTCCCTTATCGCTTTCAGATACGCAGTATTTT.